This TCR beta chain was found in a study of identical twins. General observations from the study: Zero-insertion analyses could be partly confounded by invariant MAIT and iNKT cells.

This clonotype was observed many times. The antigen is unknown. MiXCR, run by TCRdb on the 5' RACE reads, gives a single entry per CDR3 protein. The sample holds around 680,000 distinct CDR3 sequences, over 8.5% seen once. From germline, CDR1 is MNHEY and CDR2 SMNVEV (reference sequence). Trimming took 2 bases from V and 0 from J, leaving 8 bases between them. The CDR3 spans 15 residues. Every sampled donor was Caucasian and healthy. The same specimen was also included in a second study, on yellow fever vaccine responses in identical twins.

The TCR comes from a woman aged 18-35 years in good health. The rearrangement joins TRBV27 to TRBJ2-1, with D hard to call. Sequenced material: PBMCs. The CDR3: CASSLATASYNEQFF. The CDR3, as DNA: TGTGCCAGCAGTTTAGCCACCGCCTCCTACAATGAGCAGTTCTTC.